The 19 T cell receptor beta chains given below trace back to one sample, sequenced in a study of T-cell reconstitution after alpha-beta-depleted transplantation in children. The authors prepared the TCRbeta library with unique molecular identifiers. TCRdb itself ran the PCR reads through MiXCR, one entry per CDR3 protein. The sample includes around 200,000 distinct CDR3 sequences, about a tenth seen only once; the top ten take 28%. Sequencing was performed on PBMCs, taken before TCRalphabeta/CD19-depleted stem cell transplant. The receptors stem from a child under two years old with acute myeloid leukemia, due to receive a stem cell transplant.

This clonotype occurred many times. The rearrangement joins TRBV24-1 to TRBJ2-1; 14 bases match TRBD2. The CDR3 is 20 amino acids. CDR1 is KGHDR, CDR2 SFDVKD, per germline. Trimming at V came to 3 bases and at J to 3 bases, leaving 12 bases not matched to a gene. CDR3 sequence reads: CATSDTRLAGGRYSYNEQFF. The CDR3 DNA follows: TGTGCCACCAGTGATACACGACTAGCGGGAGGGCGGTATAGCTACAATGAGCAGTTCTTC.

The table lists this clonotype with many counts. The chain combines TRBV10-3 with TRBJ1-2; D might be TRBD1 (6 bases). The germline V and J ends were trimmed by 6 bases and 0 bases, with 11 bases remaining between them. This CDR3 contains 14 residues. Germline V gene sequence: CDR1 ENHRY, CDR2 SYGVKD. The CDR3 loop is CAISRQESNYGYTF. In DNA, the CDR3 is TGTGCCATCAGCCGACAGGAGTCTAACTATGGCTACACCTTC.

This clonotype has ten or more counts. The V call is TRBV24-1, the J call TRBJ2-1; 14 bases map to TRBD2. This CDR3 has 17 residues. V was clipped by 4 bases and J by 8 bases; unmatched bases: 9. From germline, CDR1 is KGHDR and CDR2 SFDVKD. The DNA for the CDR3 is TGTGCCACCAGTGAGAAACTCGGGACTAGCGGGAGCTATGAGCAGTTCTTC. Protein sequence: CATSEKLGTSGSYEQFF.

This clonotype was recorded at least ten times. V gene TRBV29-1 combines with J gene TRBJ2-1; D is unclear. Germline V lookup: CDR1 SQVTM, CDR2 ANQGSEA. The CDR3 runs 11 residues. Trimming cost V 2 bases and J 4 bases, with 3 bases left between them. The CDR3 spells CSVERYNEQFF. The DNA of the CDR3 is TGCAGCGTTGAACGGTACAATGAGCAGTTCTTC.

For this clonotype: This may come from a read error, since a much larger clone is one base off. CDR3: CTSSSPGTGPYSNQPQHF. The DNA of the CDR3 is TGTACCAGCAGTTCTCCCGGGACAGGGCCCTATAGCAATCAGCCCCAGCATTTT. This chain links TRBV2 with TRBJ1-5, with TRBD1 matching 9 bases. The CDR3 is made up of 18 amino acids. Germline V gene lookup returns CDR1 SNHLY and CDR2 FYNNEI.

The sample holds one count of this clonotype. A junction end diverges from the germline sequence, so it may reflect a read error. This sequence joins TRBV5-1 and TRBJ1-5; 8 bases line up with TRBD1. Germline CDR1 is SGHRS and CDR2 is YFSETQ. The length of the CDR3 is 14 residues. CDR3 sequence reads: CASSPTGGDQPQLF. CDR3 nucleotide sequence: TGCGCCAGCAGCCCTACAGGGGGTGATCAGCCCCAGCTTTTT. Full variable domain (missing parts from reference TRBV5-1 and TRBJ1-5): KAGVTQTPRYLIKTRGQQVTLSCSPISGHRSVSWYQQTPGQGLQFLFEYFSETQRNKGNFPGRFSGRQFSNSRSEMNVSTLELGDSALYLCASSPTGGDQPQLFGDGTRLSIL.

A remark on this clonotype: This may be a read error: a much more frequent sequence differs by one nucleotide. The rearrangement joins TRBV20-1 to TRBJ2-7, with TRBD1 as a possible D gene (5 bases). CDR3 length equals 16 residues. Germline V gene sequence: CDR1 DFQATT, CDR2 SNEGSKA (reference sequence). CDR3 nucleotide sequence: TGCTGTGCTAGTACTTTCAACAGGTGGCTGGTCTACGAGCAGTACTTC. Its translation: CCASTFNRWLVYEQYF.

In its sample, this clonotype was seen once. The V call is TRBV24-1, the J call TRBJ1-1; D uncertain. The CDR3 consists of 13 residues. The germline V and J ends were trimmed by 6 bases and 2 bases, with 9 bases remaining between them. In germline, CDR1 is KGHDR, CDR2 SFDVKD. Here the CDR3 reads CATSSWGNTEAFF. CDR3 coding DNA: TGTGCCACCAGTTCGTGGGGTAACACTGAAGCTTTCTTT.

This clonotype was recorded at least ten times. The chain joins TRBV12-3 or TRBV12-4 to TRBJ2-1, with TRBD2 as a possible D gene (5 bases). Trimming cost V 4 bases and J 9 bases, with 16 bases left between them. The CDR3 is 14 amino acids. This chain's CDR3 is CASSSTTGKGEQFF. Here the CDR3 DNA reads TGTGCCAGCAGTTCGACTACGGGGAAGGGTGAGCAGTTCTTC.

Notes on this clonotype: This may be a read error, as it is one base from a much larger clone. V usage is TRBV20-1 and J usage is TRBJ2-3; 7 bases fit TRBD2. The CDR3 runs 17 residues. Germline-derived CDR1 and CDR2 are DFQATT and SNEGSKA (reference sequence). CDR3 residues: CCARREAYLSSTDTQYF. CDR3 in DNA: TGCTGTGCTAGACGGGAGGCCTACCTTTCTAGCACAGATACGCAGTATTTT.

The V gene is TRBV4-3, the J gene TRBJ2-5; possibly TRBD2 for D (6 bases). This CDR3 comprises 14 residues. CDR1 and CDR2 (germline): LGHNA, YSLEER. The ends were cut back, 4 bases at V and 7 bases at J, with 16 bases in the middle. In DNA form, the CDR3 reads TGCGCCAGCAGCCGCCCCACTAGCCAGGGGACCCAGTACTTC. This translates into CASSRPTSQGTQYF.

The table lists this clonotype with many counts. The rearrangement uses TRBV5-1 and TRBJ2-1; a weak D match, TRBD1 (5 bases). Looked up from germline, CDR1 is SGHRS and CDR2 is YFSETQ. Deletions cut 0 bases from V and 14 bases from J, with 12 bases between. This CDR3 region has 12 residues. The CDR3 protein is CASSLVAGLKFF. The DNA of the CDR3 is TGCGCCAGCAGCTTGGTCGCAGGGTTGAAGTTCTTC.

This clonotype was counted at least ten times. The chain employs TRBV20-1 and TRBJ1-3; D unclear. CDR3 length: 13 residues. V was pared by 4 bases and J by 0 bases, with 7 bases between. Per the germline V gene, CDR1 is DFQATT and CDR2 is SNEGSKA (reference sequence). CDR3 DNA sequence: TGCAGTGCTAACCGGGACTCTGGAAACACCATATATTTT. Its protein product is CSANRDSGNTIYF.

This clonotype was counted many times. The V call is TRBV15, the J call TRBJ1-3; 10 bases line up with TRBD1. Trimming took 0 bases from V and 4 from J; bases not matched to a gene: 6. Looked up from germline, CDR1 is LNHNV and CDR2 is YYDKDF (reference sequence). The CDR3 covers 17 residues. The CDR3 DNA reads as TGTGCCACCAGCAGAGATCCAGGACAGGGGGTCGGAAACACCATATATTTT. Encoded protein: CATSRDPGQGVGNTIYF.

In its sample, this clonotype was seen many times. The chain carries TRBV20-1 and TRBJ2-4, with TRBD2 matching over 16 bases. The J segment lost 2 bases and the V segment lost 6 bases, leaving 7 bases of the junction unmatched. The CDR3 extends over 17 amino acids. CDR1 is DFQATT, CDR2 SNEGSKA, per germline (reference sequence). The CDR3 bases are TGCAGTGCACCCGGGACTAGCGGGAGGGCGCCCAAAAACATTCAGTACTTC. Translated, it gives CSAPGTSGRAPKNIQYF.

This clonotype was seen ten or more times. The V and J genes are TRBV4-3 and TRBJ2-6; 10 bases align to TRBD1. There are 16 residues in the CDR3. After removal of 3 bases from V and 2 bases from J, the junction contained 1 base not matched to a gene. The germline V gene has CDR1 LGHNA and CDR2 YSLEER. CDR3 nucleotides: TGCGCCAGCAGCCATGGGACAGGGGCTGGGGCCAACGTCCTGACTTTC. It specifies CASSHGTGAGANVLTF.

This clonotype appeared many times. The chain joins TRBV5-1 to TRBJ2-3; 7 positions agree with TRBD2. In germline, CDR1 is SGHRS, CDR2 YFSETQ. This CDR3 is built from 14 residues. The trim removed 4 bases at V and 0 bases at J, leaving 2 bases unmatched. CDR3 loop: CASSISGSTDTQYF. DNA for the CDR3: TGCGCCAGCAGCATTAGCGGGAGCACAGATACGCAGTATTTT.

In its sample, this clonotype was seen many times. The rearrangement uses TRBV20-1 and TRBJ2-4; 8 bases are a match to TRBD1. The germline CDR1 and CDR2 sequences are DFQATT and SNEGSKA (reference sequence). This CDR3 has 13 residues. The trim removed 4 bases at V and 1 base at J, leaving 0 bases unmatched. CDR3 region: CSATGGAKNIQYF. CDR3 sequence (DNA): TGCAGTGCTACAGGGGGCGCCAAAAACATTCAGTACTTC.

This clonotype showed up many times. DNA of the CDR3: TGTGCCAGCAGGGACAGGGATTTATACACCGGGGAGCTGTTTTTT. It translates to CASRDRDLYTGELFF. The rearrangement joins TRBV6-1 to TRBJ2-2; 8 bases are a match to TRBD1. The CDR3 is 15 residues long. V was pared by 6 bases and J by 3 bases, with 6 bases of the junction left unmatched. Germline CDR1 MNHNS, CDR2 SASEGT.